The rows below give T cell receptor beta chains drawn from one sample of a study of OX40 agonist ivuxolimab in advanced cancers. Some clones are missing from TCRdb's copy, which holds only in-frame ones; the method was immunoSEQ multiplex PCR. The sample yields 20,000 to 30,000 clones, more than 70% seen once. The sample here was CD4+ or CD8+ T cells sorted from blood, taken in a trial of the OX40 agonist ivuxolimab. Receptor source: an adult with an advanced solid tumor such as melanoma, head and neck, liver or kidney cancer. CDR3s include the opening cysteine and the closing phenylalanine or tryptophan. A D gene is named only where the DNA matches it firmly. The listing skips clone size in some rows; elsewhere it reads once, few, many or a size class.

size | J | D | V | CDR3 | DNA
once | TRBJ2-6 | - | TRBV5-6 | CASSLEGQISGANVLTF | TGTGCCAGCAGCTTGGAAGGACAAATCTCTGGGGCCAACGTCCTGACTTTC
- | TRBJ1-1 | - | TRBV6-1 | CATNFDREAFF | TGTGCCACCAATTTCGACAGAGAAGCTTTCTTT
- | TRBJ2-7 | - | TRBV10-3 | CAISLTDSSYEQYF | TGTGCCATCAGCCTGACTGATAGCTCCTACGAGCAGTACTTC
- | TRBJ2-7 | - | TRBV5-6 | CASSLGSGYEQYF | TGTGCCAGCAGCTTGGGCAGTGGGTACGAGCAGTACTTC
- | TRBJ1-2 | TRBD1 | TRBV6-4 | CASSESTGGIGYGYTF | TGTGCCAGCAGTGAATCGACAGGGGGAATAGGGTATGGCTACACCTTC
few | TRBJ2-3 | TRBD2 | TRBV9 | CASSLTGTSGDTQYF | TGTGCCAGCAGCTTAACCGGGACTAGCGGAGATACGCAGTATTTT
few | TRBJ2-1 | TRBD2 | TRBV6-4 | CASSGTSGGSEQFF | TGTGCCAGCAGTGGGACTAGCGGGGGAAGTGAGCAGTTCTTC
- | TRBJ2-6 | - | TRBV5-1 | CASSSEGAGANVLTF | TGCGCCAGCAGCTCGGAGGGTGCTGGGGCCAACGTCCTGACTTTC
- | TRBJ2-5 | - | TRBV9 | CASSQFPGVTETQYF | TGTGCCAGCAGCCAATTTCCAGGGGTGACTGAGACCCAGTACTTC
once | TRBJ1-5 | TRBD1 | TRBV4-3 | CASSQGKQGVQPQHF | TGCGCCAGCAGCCAAGGGAAACAGGGGGTTCAGCCCCAGCATTTT
- | TRBJ1-2 | TRBD1 | TRBV6-1 | CASNTQGGGYGYTF | TGTGCCAGCAATACGCAGGGGGGAGGCTATGGCTACACCTTC
- | TRBJ2-1 | TRBD2 | TRBV19 | CASSIDRAGGDEQFF | TGTGCCAGTAGTATAGATCGGGCGGGGGGAGACGAGCAGTTCTTC
- | TRBJ2-5 | TRBD2 | TRBV6-4 | CAVLLAGVGETQYF | TGTGCCGTCCTTCTAGCGGGAGTTGGGGAGACCCAGTACTTC
- | TRBJ2-3 | - | TRBV28 | CASSFVDTQYF | TGTGCCAGCAGTTTTGTAGATACGCAGTATTTT
- | TRBJ2-4 | - | TRBV19 | CASSIPGTIFLAAKNIQYF | TGTGCCAGTAGTATACCCGGGACCATATTTCTAGCGGCCAAAAACATTCAGTACTTC
- | TRBJ2-7 | - | TRBV2 | CASSDFRDLHSYEQYF | TGTGCCAGCAGTGACTTTAGGGACTTACACTCCTACGAGCAGTACTTC
few | TRBJ1-1 | TRBD1 | TRBV4-2 | CASSQGTGGMRETEAFF | TGTGCCAGCAGCCAAGGAACAGGGGGCATGAGAGAGACTGAAGCTTTCTTT
- | TRBJ1-1 | - | TRBV27 | CASSLTAFGTEAFF | TGTGCCAGCAGTTTGACAGCGTTTGGGACTGAAGCTTTCTTT
once | TRBJ2-3 | - | TRBV5-1 | CASSPGLWLHTQYF | TGCGCCAGCAGCCCTGGTTTATGGCTGCATACGCAGTATTTT
- | TRBJ2-4 | - | TRBV14 | CASSQDSGVAKNIQYF | TGTGCCAGCAGCCAAGATTCGGGTGTAGCCAAAAACATTCAGTACTTC
- | TRBJ2-7 | - | TRBV2 | CASSDSGSEQYF | TGTGCCAGCAGTGATTCGGGCTCCGAGCAGTACTTC
- | TRBJ1-2 | TRBD1 | TRBV11-2 | CASSRTQGASVSGTGYTF | TGTGCCAGCAGCCGGACACAGGGGGCGTCGGTTTCTGGAACGGGCTACACCTTC
- | TRBJ1-1 | - | TRBV28 | CASSLVGETEAFF | TGTGCCAGCAGTTTAGTGGGGGAGACTGAAGCTTTCTTT
- | TRBJ2-7 | TRBD1 | TRBV6-5 | CASSYSGTGFYEQYF | TGTGCCAGCAGTTACTCCGGGACAGGGTTCTACGAGCAGTACTTC
- | TRBJ1-2 | TRBD1 | TRBV9 | CASSVGGTGLYYGYTF | TGTGCCAGCAGCGTAGGAGGGACAGGGTTATACTATGGCTACACCTTC
- | TRBJ2-1 | TRBD2 | TRBV11-2 | CASSLLKAGAYNEQFF | TGTGCCAGCAGCTTACTCAAGGCGGGAGCTTACAATGAGCAGTTCTTC
- | TRBJ1-2 | - | TRBV7-6 | CASSIPGENYGYTF | TGTGCCAGCAGCATTCCCGGGGAGAACTATGGCTACACCTTC
- | TRBJ2-5 | - | TRBV28 | CASSLPSGQTEETQYF | TGTGCCAGCAGTTTACCCTCCGGACAGACTGAAGAGACCCAGTACTTC
- | TRBJ2-7 | - | TRBV6-1 | CASDGPRDSYEQYF | TGTGCCAGCGACGGTCCCAGAGACTCCTACGAGCAGTACTTC
- | TRBJ2-5 | - | TRBV6-1 | CASSEAQGGQETQYF | TGTGCCAGCAGTGAAGCGCAGGGTGGGCAGGAGACCCAGTACTTC
few | TRBJ1-1 | - | TRBV6-6 | CASSEKGLNTEAFF | TGTGCCAGCAGTGAGAAGGGCCTGAACACTGAAGCTTTCTTT
- | TRBJ2-7 | - | TRBV6-1 | CASSVGRGPYEQYF | TGTGCCAGCAGTGTTGGCAGGGGTCCCTACGAGCAGTACTTC
- | TRBJ1-1 | - | TRBV6-6 | CASTLGGNTEAFF | TGTGCCAGCACCCTAGGGGGGAACACTGAAGCTTTCTTT
- | TRBJ2-3 | - | TRBV9 | CASSVGTTDTQYF | TGTGCCAGCAGCGTAGGAACAACAGATACGCAGTATTTT
- | TRBJ2-7 | - | TRBV6-4 | CASSDTRLSYEQYF | TGTGCCAGCAGTGACACCCGGCTGTCCTACGAGCAGTACTTC
- | TRBJ2-1 | TRBD2 | TRBV7-6 | CASSLGLAGGNEQFF | TGTGCCAGCAGCTTAGGACTAGCGGGAGGGAATGAGCAGTTCTTC
few | TRBJ1-6 | - | TRBV5-8 | CASSLGSHSPLHF | TGTGCCAGCAGCTTGGGCTCGCATTCACCCCTCCACTTT
- | TRBJ2-1 | TRBD2 | TRBV6-4 | CASSTSAYNEQFF | TGTGCCAGCAGCACTAGCGCGTACAATGAGCAGTTCTTC
- | TRBJ1-4 | - | TRBV25-1 | CASSGYTGKLANEKLFF | TGTGCCAGCAGTGGCTACACAGGGAAGTTGGCTAATGAAAAACTGTTTTTT
- | TRBJ1-1 | - | TRBV21-1 | CASSQWTGKAFF | TGTGCCAGCAGCCAGTGGACAGGGAAGGCTTTCTTT
- | TRBJ1-5 | - | TRBV6-1 | CASSDREVRPQHF | TGTGCCAGCAGTGACAGGGAGGTCAGGCCCCAGCATTTT
- | TRBJ1-3 | - | TRBV18 | CASSPPRGRTRGNTIYF | TGTGCCAGCTCACCCCCCCGGGGTAGGACTAGAGGAAACACCATATATTTT
- | TRBJ1-6 | - | TRBV9 | CASSVKSRGSPLHF | TGTGCCAGCAGCGTTAAATCCAGGGGATCACCCCTCCACTTT
- | TRBJ1-1 | - | TRBV6-1 | CASSVLDAEAFF | TGTGCCAGCAGTGTCCTGGACGCTGAAGCTTTCTTT
- | TRBJ2-7 | TRBD2 | TRBV27 | CASAPSAGVYEQYF | TGTGCCAGCGCTCCATCAGCGGGAGTCTACGAGCAGTACTTC
- | TRBJ2-5 | - | TRBV12-1 | CASSSPDRAFSEQYF | TGTGCCAGCAGCTCCCCGGACAGGGCGTTCTCAGAGCAGTACTTC
- | TRBJ2-1 | - | TRBV7-8 | CASSLANRGAVYTEQFF | TGTGCCAGCAGCTTAGCGAATCGGGGGGCGGTTTACACTGAGCAGTTCTTC
- | TRBJ2-6 | TRBD2 | TRBV13 | CASSLGLAGSGANVLTF | TGTGCCAGCAGCTTGGGACTAGCGGGCTCTGGGGCCAACGTCCTGACTTTC